These T cell receptor beta chains were read from a single sample in a study of blood T cell repertoires in COVID-19. Clones were sequenced by immunoSEQ multiplex PCR, and TCRdb holds only the in-frame ones, with some missing. The repertoire includes about 330,000 clones, more than 70% of them detected once, and roughly 5.3% sits in the top ten. The sequencing sample was made of PBMCs or T cells enriched from blood (not recorded which). Source of these receptors: a woman aged 30 to 39 who had recovered from COVID-19. The conserved cysteine and the conserved F or W are not part of the CDR3 here. Each record gives: D gene, J gene, V gene, clone size, CDR3 protein. A D gene is named only where the DNA matches it firmly. Clone size is not always given. Where it is, it says once, few, many or a class for expanded clones.

>TRBD1|TRBJ2-5|TRBV6-5|once
ASNRDRDETQY
>NA|TRBJ2-7|TRBV6-1|NA
ASSDRGQIKSYEQY
>TRBD2|TRBJ2-1|TRBV7-8|NA
ASSLVVASGVNEQF
>NA|TRBJ2-3|TRBV18|NA
ASSHSLGQTTDTQY
>NA|TRBJ1-1|TRBV29-1|NA
SATVGGGIEAF
>TRBD2|TRBJ2-1|TRBV7-6|NA
ASSLLAGVYNEQF
>NA|TRBJ1-1|TRBV6-5|NA
ASSYVENTEAF
>TRBD2|TRBJ2-7|TRBV5-1|NA
ASSLDHREAEQY
>TRBD1|TRBJ1-2|TRBV6-5|NA
ASSLQGANDGYT
>TRBD1|TRBJ1-2|TRBV6-5|NA
ASSPTGDYGYT
>NA|TRBJ1-5|TRBV19|NA
ASSEQRNQPQH
>TRBD1|TRBJ1-5|TRBV19|NA
ASSRQGGQPQH
>NA|TRBJ1-5|TRBV2|NA
ASRDRPGGNQPQH
>NA|TRBJ1-2|TRBV3-1/TRBV3-2|NA
ASSQWDKESGYT
>TRBD1|TRBJ2-3|TRBV7-7|NA
ASSFGTGQTDTQY
>NA|TRBJ1-1|TRBV2|NA
ASSEEVESHLHTEAF
>NA|TRBJ1-1|TRBV3-1/TRBV3-2|NA
ASSPTQEGRNTEAF
>NA|TRBJ1-1|TRBV5-5|NA
ASSFWQGSNTEAF
>NA|TRBJ1-4|TRBV5-1|NA
ASSSRGGGEKLF
>TRBD1|TRBJ2-5|TRBV7-7|NA
ASSPAGTGVGETQY
>TRBD2|TRBJ2-3|TRBV5-1|NA
ASSLGRSTSEDTQY
>NA|TRBJ2-7|TRBV15|many
ATSREQGSSYEQY
>NA|TRBJ1-6|TRBV2|NA
ASTRADSPLH
>TRBD2|TRBJ2-3|TRBV6-8|NA
ASTKPTTAGRKDTQY
>TRBD1|TRBJ1-1|TRBV5-1|NA
ASSLGQVNTEAF
>NA|TRBJ2-5|TRBV11-2|NA
ASSLESGSGTGEETQY
>NA|TRBJ1-1|TRBV6-5|once
ASSIMTGNTEAF
>TRBD2|TRBJ2-1|TRBV5-5|once
ASSSMTSGNEQF
>NA|TRBJ2-7|TRBV18|once
ASSPQSERRGYEQY
>NA|TRBJ1-2|TRBV3-1/TRBV3-2|NA
ASSQMRGAGYT
>NA|TRBJ1-4|TRBV6-5|NA
ASTQDWARGEKLF
>NA|TRBJ1-2|TRBV28|many
ASSFQGAVSLTYGYT
>NA|TRBJ1-6|TRBV6-5|few
ASWSILRNSPLH
>NA|TRBJ1-3|TRBV5-6|NA
ASSLFHRRSSGNTIY
>NA|TRBJ1-1|TRBV4-2|NA
ASSQDRGSVPAF
>NA|TRBJ2-5|TRBV5-4|NA
ASSADSQETQY
>NA|TRBJ1-6|TRBV23-1|NA
ASSQSVHSLYNSPLH
>NA|TRBJ1-1|TRBV9|NA
ASSPTRRDHTEAF
>TRBD1|TRBJ2-2|TRBV5-1|NA
ASSLSTGVTGELF
>NA|TRBJ1-2|TRBV6-5|NA
ASSYSYGTPRGYT
>NA|TRBJ2-1|TRBV15|NA
ATAGLTYNEQF
>TRBD1|TRBJ1-2|TRBV18|NA
ASSPDRGLTYGYT
>NA|TRBJ2-7|TRBV5-1|NA
ASSLEGSTGPRYEQY
>NA|TRBJ1-5|TRBV7-2|few
ASTPTVNQPQH
>NA|TRBJ1-2|TRBV29-1|NA
SVGQGSVGYT
>TRBD2|TRBJ2-5|TRBV14|NA
ASSRAWGGQETQY
>NA|TRBJ1-4|TRBV20-1|NA
SASRGVGEKLF
>TRBD1|TRBJ2-5|TRBV5-1|NA
ASSLVDRGGETQY
>NA|TRBJ1-4|TRBV6-2/TRBV6-3|NA
ASSSVATNEKLF
>NA|TRBJ1-5|TRBV30|NA
AWSAGTRRH
>NA|TRBJ1-1|TRBV11-2|NA
ASSPYLLPVGTLNTEAF
>NA|TRBJ2-7|TRBV5-6|NA
ASSLSETQQY
>NA|TRBJ2-4|TRBV12-3/TRBV12-4|NA
ASSADSRNIQY
>NA|TRBJ1-2|TRBV3-1/TRBV3-2|NA
ASSSRREGPGTNYGYT
>NA|TRBJ2-7|TRBV6-5|once
ASSYSSNSYEQY
>TRBD1|TRBJ1-1|TRBV19|NA
ASSPRQGFTEAF
>TRBD2|TRBJ2-1|TRBV9|NA
ASSPGLAYNEQF